The present entry profiles one T cell receptor (beta chain) with its context. Trimming cost V 7 bases and J 3 bases, with 7 bases left between them. This CDR3 is built from 11 residues. Looked up from germline, CDR1 is SQVTM and CDR2 is ANQGSEA. These data come from a study of control samples from healthy donors and cancer patients. Here immunoSEQ multiplex PCR was the method, and the copy in TCRdb shows in-frame clones only, minus some. The sample lists about 140,000 clones, 91% seen once, with over 6% in the top ten. The chain uses TRBV29-1 and TRBJ2-1; D not resolved. This receptor was obtained from a man younger than 35 in good health. Material for sequencing was blood. CDR3 sequence: CSASVYNEQFF. In DNA, the CDR3 is TGCAGCGCCTCGGTCTACAATGAGCAGTTCTTC.